The 27 T cell receptor beta chains below were found in one sample sequenced in a study of T-cell memory formation after mild COVID-19. TCRdb redid the calling of the 5' RACE reads with MiXCR, one entry per CDR3 protein. The sample gives about 400,000 distinct CDR3 sequences, 20% to 25% of which show up once; about 10% is in the top ten. The sample consisted of PBMCs or a T cell subset sorted from them (not recorded which). The receptors derive from an adult woman who had mild COVID-19 (a few samples of this study predate the infection). Cell type and time point are not known.

This clonotype was observed a few times. The chain combines TRBV3-1 with TRBJ2-4, with D perhaps assigned TRBD1 or TRBD2 (6 bases each). CDR3 length: 14 residues. V was cut by 4 bases and J by 9 bases, with 16 bases left in between. CDR1 and CDR2 from the germline V gene are LGHDT and YNNKEL (reference sequence). CDR3 residues: CASSPGGISGIQYF. The CDR3, as DNA: TGTGCCAGCAGCCCCGGGGGCATATCAGGCATTCAGTACTTC.

The chain is built from TRBV29-1 and TRBJ1-1, with D tentatively TRBD1 (6 bases). The CDR3 extends over 12 amino acids. Germline V CDR1 and CDR2: SQVTM, ANQGSEA. The CDR3 sequence is CGIQGLSLGAFF. CDR3 in DNA: TGCGGAATCCAGGGGCTCTCTCTTGGAGCTTTCTTT.

This sequence joins TRBV12-5 and TRBJ1-1; perhaps TRBD1 as D (5 bases). V was shortened by 0 bases and J by 4 bases, with 15 bases between the two germline ends. CDR3 size: 16 residues. Germline CDR1 is LGHNT and CDR2 is FRNRAP. CDR3: CASGLVVAGDSTEAFF. The CDR3 coding sequence is TGTGCTAGTGGTTTGGTGGTGGCGGGGGATAGCACTGAAGCTTTCTTT.

V gene TRBV5-1 combines with J gene TRBJ2-7; tentatively, D is TRBD1 or TRBD2 (5 bases each). The germline CDR1 and CDR2 sequences are SGHRS and YFSETQ. V was pared by 2 bases and J by 2 bases, with 14 bases between. There are 15 residues in the CDR3. CDR3 region: CASSFSGTVTYEQYF. The CDR3, as DNA: TGCGCCAGCAGCTTTTCCGGGACCGTAACCTACGAGCAGTACTTC.

The V and J genes are TRBV13 and TRBJ2-5, with 8 bases fitting TRBD1. The CDR3 has 13 amino acids. Germline V gene data show CDR1 as PRHDT and CDR2 as FYEKMQ (reference sequence). V lost 6 bases, J lost 7 bases, and 7 bases stayed unmatched. The CDR3 sequence: CASRLQGGGTQYF. In DNA form, the CDR3 reads TGTGCCAGCAGATTACAGGGGGGCGGGACCCAGTACTTC.

V and J are TRBV29-1 and TRBJ2-7; possibly TRBD1 or TRBD2 for D (5 bases each). The CDR3 loop spans 14 amino acids. Germline CDR1 reads SQVTM; CDR2 reads ANQGSEA. Trimming took off 6 bases at V and 3 bases at J, with 18 bases between the two ends. DNA for the CDR3: TGCAGCGTGATCGAAGGGACCCAAGGCTACGAGCAGTACTTC. Translation: CSVIEGTQGYEQYF.

This clonotype has just a few counts. The chain recombines TRBV5-1 with TRBJ2-1; D is undetermined. Trimming shortened V by 1 base and J by 6 bases, and 8 bases separated the two germline ends. Germline loops: CDR1 SGHRS, CDR2 YFSETQ. The CDR3 has 13 amino acids. The CDR3 DNA reads TGCGCCAGCAGCTTGACCTACTCCAATGAGCAGTTCTTC. Translating gives CASSLTYSNEQFF. Filled out from reference TRBV5-1 and TRBJ2-1, the complete variable domain reads KAGVTQTPRYLIKTRGQQVTLSCSPISGHRSVSWYQQTPGQGLQFLFEYFSETQRNKGNFPGRFSGRQFSNSRSEMNVSTLELGDSALYLCASSLTYSNEQFFGPGTRLTVL.

The V gene is TRBV7-6, the J gene TRBJ2-3; TRBD2 matches 8 bases. V lost 5 bases to trimming and J lost 4 bases; unmatched junction nucleotides: 8. CDR3 length: 15 amino acids. Germline values: CDR1 SGHVS, CDR2 FNYEAQ. This CDR3 reads CASSVYRGGPDTQYF. The CDR3 DNA reads as TGTGCCAGCAGCGTCTATCGGGGGGGCCCAGATACGCAGTATTTT.

The chain employs TRBV5-1 and TRBJ2-7, with 7 bases aligning to TRBD1. Germline V gene data show CDR1 as SGHRS and CDR2 as YFSETQ. This CDR3 contains 13 residues. J was trimmed by 1 base and V by 8 bases; bases with no gene match: 6. CDR3 region: CASADRPSYEQYF. CDR3 coding DNA: TGCGCCAGTGCGGACAGGCCTTCCTACGAGCAGTACTTC.

This clonotype was observed a handful of times. CDR3 protein: CASSLGLGTSGMGADTQYF. CDR3 DNA: TGTGCCAGCAGCTTAGGCCTAGGGACTAGCGGGATGGGCGCAGATACGCAGTATTTT. The V call is TRBV7-2, the J call TRBJ2-3; 13 nucleotides agree with TRBD2. The length of the CDR3 is 19 residues. Per germline, CDR1 SGHTA and CDR2 FQGNSA. Trimming took 1 base from V and 4 from J; bases not matched to a gene: 11. Full variable domain (outside the CDR3, taken from reference TRBV7-2 and TRBJ2-3): GAGVSQSPSNKVTEKGKDVELRCDPISGHTALYWYRQSLGQGLEFLIYFQGNSAPDKSGLPSDRFSAERTGGSVSTLTIQRTQQEDSAVYLCASSLGLGTSGMGADTQYFGPGTRLTVL.

In its sample, this clonotype was seen a few times. The chain combines TRBV19 with TRBJ1-5; 7 bases are shared with TRBD1. The CDR3 extends over 13 amino acids. Germline CDR1 is LNHDA and CDR2 is SQIVND (reference sequence). J gave up 5 bases and V 5 bases, and 3 bases lay outside the gene matches. The DNA for the CDR3 is TGTGCCAGTAGTGGACAGGAGCATCAGCCCCAGCATTTT. It translates to CASSGQEHQPQHF.

This clonotype was observed a handful of times. The rearrangement joins TRBV13 to TRBJ2-5; 8 nucleotides align to TRBD1. CDR3 length: 19 residues. The germline V gene has CDR1 PRHDT and CDR2 FYEKMQ (reference sequence). V dropped 4 bases and J dropped 5; count of bases not matched to a gene: 21. The DNA of the CDR3 is TGTGCCAGCAGCTCATCTACGTCCGGGACAGGAGGACTTGGGGAGACCCAGTACTTC. Amino acid sequence: CASSSSTSGTGGLGETQYF.

The chain links TRBV7-9 to TRBJ2-7; 8 bases agree with TRBD1. J lost 4 bases, V lost 1 base, and 6 bases had no gene match. From germline, CDR1 is SEHNR and CDR2 FQNEAQ (reference sequence). This CDR3 contains 15 residues. CDR3 in DNA: TGTGCCAGCAGCTTAGAGATCAGGGGGCGGTACGAGCAGTACTTC. Translated, it gives CASSLEIRGRYEQYF.

The chain has TRBV6-2 or TRBV6-3 and TRBJ2-7; D gene ambiguous. CDR1 is MNHEY, CDR2 SVGEGT, per germline. This CDR3 region has 15 residues. V lost 7 bases and J lost 1, with 17 bases in between. CDR3: CASIGITRYSYEQYF. The DNA for the CDR3 is TGTGCCAGCATTGGGATAACACGGTATTCCTACGAGCAGTACTTC.

This clonotype was found once. Since a much larger clone is just one base distant, this may be a read error. This chain connects TRBV29-1 to TRBJ2-5; tentative D call: TRBD1 (6 bases). Germline-derived CDR1 and CDR2 are SQVTM and ANQGSEA. The CDR3 covers 14 residues. V lost 2 bases and J lost 2, with 12 bases in between. The DNA of the CDR3 is TGCAGCGTTGAATGGGGACAAGAACAAGAGACCCAGTACTTC. It specifies CSVEWGQEQETQYF.

V is TRBV7-9 and J is TRBJ2-1; 14 bases line up with TRBD2. The CDR3 totals 14 residues. From germline, CDR1 is SEHNR and CDR2 FQNEAQ (reference sequence). After removal of 10 bases from V and 6 bases from J, the junction contained 5 bases not matched to a gene. The CDR3 spells CATSTSGRANEQFF. In DNA form, the CDR3 reads TGTGCCACCTCGACTAGCGGGAGGGCCAATGAGCAGTTCTTC.

The rearrangement uses TRBV15 and TRBJ2-1; D remains ambiguous. This CDR3 contains 15 residues. V lost 2 bases and J lost 2, with 10 bases in between. Germline CDR1 reads LNHNV; CDR2 reads YYDKDF (reference sequence). The CDR3 bases are TGTGCCACCAGCAGAAACATGGGTGCCTACAATGAGCAGTTCTTC. This codes for CATSRNMGAYNEQFF.

This clonotype was found a few times. V gene TRBV7-2 combines with J gene TRBJ2-4; 7 bases fit TRBD2. CDR1 SGHTA and CDR2 FQGNSA come from the germline V gene. The CDR3 runs 15 residues. Trimming cost V 4 bases and J 0 bases; bases outside gene matches: 3. The CDR3 region has the DNA TGTGCCAGCAGCTGGGGGGGAATAGCCAAAAACATTCAGTACTTC. It encodes CASSWGGIAKNIQYF.

This clonotype showed up just a few times. V is TRBV19 and J is TRBJ2-3, with D possibly being TRBD2 (6 bases). Germline CDR1 and CDR2: LNHDA and SQIVND (reference sequence). V was trimmed by 3 bases and J by 2 bases, leaving 12 bases between them. The CDR3 spans 15 residues. The CDR3 here is CASSIGGGITDTQYF. CDR3 nucleotides: TGTGCCAGTAGTATCGGTGGGGGGATCACAGATACGCAGTATTTT.

The chain combines TRBV5-6 with TRBJ1-2; no definite D call. CDR1 SGHDT and CDR2 YYEEEE come from the germline V gene. Between the trimmed V and J ends, which lost 0 bases and 2 bases, there was a span of 17 bases. The CDR3 covers 17 residues. This CDR3 is CASSLDGRPGLNYGYTF. The CDR3 DNA reads as TGTGCCAGCAGCTTGGATGGGCGGCCGGGCTTGAACTATGGCTACACCTTC.

In this sample, this clonotype turned up a few times. The chain combines TRBV5-1 with TRBJ2-1; D perhaps matches TRBD1 (5 bases). This CDR3 has 15 residues. V was pared by 0 bases and J by 3 bases, with 10 bases between. Germline CDR1 and CDR2: SGHRS and YFSETQ. The CDR3 coding sequence is TGCGCCAGCAGCTTGGGCAGGGTGGGCTACAATGAGCAGTTCTTC. This codes for CASSLGRVGYNEQFF.

The chain links TRBV2 to TRBJ2-1; D remains ambiguous. CDR1 is SNHLY, CDR2 FYNNEI, per germline. V lost 2 bases and J lost 0, with 14 bases in between. The CDR3 sequence is 17 residues long. The CDR3 spells CASSELGARSSYNEQFF. CDR3 DNA: TGTGCCAGCAGTGAATTAGGTGCGAGGAGCTCCTACAATGAGCAGTTCTTC.

The chain couples TRBV7-6 to TRBJ1-1; 10 bases are a match to TRBD1. The CDR3 consists of 13 residues. The trim removed 8 bases at V and 5 bases at J, leaving 5 bases unmatched. From germline, CDR1 is SGHVS and CDR2 FNYEAQ. Here the CDR3 reads CASGTGDGTEAFF. The DNA of the CDR3 is TGTGCCAGCGGGACAGGGGATGGAACTGAAGCTTTCTTT.

The chain couples TRBV18 to TRBJ1-1; possibly TRBD1 for D (5 bases). CDR1 KGHSH and CDR2 LQKENI come from the germline V gene. The CDR3 extends over 14 amino acids. The ends were cut back, 3 bases at V and 3 bases at J, with 11 bases in the middle. CDR3 loop: CASSPSRGDTEAFF. CDR3 nucleotides: TGTGCCAGCTCACCTAGTCGGGGGGACACTGAAGCTTTCTTT. Complete variable domain (other parts from reference TRBV18 and TRBJ1-1): NAGVMQNPRHLVRRRGQEARLRCSPMKGHSHVYWYRQLPEEGLKFMVYLQKENIIDESGMPKERFSAEFPKEGPSILRIQQVVRGDSAAYFCASSPSRGDTEAFFGQGTRLTVV.

This clonotype was seen only a few times. V gene TRBV4-3 combines with J gene TRBJ2-2; D ambiguous. Germline assignment: CDR1 LGHNA and CDR2 YSLEER. The germline V and J ends were trimmed by 0 bases and 5 bases, with 7 bases remaining between them. The CDR3 covers 14 residues. CDR3 sequence: CASSQDGRTGELFF. CDR3 DNA sequence: TGCGCCAGCAGCCAAGATGGACGTACCGGGGAGCTGTTTTTT.

The sample holds a few counts of this clonotype. The rearrangement uses TRBV12-5 and TRBJ2-2; TRBD2 is a possible D gene (5 bases). V was shortened by 1 base and J by 4 bases, with 16 bases between the two germline ends. The CDR3 totals 17 residues. In germline, CDR1 is LGHNT, CDR2 FRNRAP. CDR3 sequence: CASGLAGVGEGTGELFF. The CDR3 nucleotides read TGTGCTAGTGGTTTGGCGGGCGTGGGAGAAGGCACCGGGGAGCTGTTTTTT. Complete variable domain (other parts from reference TRBV12-5 and TRBJ2-2): DARVTQTPRHKVTEMGQEVTMRCQPILGHNTVFWYRQTMMQGLELLAYFRNRAPLDDSGMPKDRFSAEMPDATLATLKIQPSEPRDSAVYFCASGLAGVGEGTGELFFGEGSRLTVL.

This clonotype is labeled as medium-sized (0.01 to 0.1%). This chain connects TRBV5-6 to TRBJ2-7, with 11 bases lining up with TRBD1. After removal of 2 bases from V and 0 bases from J, the junction contained 4 bases not matched to a gene. The CDR3 runs to 16 residues. The germline gives CDR1 SGHDT, CDR2 YYEEEE. The CDR3 here is CASSFLGTGGSYEQYF. In DNA form, the CDR3 reads TGTGCCAGCAGCTTCCTAGGGACAGGGGGCTCCTACGAGCAGTACTTC.